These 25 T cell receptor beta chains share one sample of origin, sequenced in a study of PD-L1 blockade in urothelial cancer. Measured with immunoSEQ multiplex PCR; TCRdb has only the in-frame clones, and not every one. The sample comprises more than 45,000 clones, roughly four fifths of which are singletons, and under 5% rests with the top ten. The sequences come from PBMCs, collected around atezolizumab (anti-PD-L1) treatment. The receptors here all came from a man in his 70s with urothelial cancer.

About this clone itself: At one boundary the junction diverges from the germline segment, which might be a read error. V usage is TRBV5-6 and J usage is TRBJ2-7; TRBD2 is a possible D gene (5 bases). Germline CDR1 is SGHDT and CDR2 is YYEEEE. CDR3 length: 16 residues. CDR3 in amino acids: CASSLNGGQPSNEQYF. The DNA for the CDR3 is TGTGCCAGCAGCTTGAACGGCGGGCAACCCTCCAACGAGCAGTACTTC.

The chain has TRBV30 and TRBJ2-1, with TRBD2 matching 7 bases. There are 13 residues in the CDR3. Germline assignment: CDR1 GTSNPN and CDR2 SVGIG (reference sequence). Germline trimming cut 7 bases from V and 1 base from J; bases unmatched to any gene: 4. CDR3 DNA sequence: TGTGCCTCAGGACTAGAATCCTACAATGAGCAGTTCTTC. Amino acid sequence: CASGLESYNEQFF.

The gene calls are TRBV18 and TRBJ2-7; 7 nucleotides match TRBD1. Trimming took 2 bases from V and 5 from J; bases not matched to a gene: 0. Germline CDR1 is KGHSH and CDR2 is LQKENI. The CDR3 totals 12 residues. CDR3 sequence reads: CASSPTGDEQYF. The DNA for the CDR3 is TGTGCCAGCTCACCAACAGGGGACGAGCAGTACTTC.

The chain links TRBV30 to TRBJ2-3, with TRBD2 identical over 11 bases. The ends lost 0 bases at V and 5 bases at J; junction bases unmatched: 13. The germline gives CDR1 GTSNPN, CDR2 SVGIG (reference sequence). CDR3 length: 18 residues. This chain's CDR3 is CAWSVKLLAGGGGDTQYF. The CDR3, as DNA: TGTGCCTGGAGTGTAAAACTGCTAGCGGGAGGTGGTGGAGATACGCAGTATTTT.

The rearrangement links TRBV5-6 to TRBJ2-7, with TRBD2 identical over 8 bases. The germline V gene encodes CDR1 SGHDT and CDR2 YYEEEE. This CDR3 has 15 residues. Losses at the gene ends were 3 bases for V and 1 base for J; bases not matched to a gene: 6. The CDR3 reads CASSSLGRASYEQYF. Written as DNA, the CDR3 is TGTGCCAGCAGCTCCCTCGGGAGGGCGTCCTACGAGCAGTACTTC.

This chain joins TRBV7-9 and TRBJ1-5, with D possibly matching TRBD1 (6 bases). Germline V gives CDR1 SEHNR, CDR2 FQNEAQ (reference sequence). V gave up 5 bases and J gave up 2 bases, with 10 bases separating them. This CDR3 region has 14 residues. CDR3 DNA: TGTGCCAGCAGCCGACAGGAGGGCAATCAGCCCCAGCATTTT. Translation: CASSRQEGNQPQHF.

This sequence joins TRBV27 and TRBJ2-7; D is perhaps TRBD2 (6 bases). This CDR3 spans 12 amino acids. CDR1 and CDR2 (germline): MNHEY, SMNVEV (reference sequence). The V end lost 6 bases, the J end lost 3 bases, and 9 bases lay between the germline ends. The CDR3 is CASRSGLYEQYF. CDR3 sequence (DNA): TGTGCCAGCAGATCGGGACTCTACGAGCAGTACTTC.

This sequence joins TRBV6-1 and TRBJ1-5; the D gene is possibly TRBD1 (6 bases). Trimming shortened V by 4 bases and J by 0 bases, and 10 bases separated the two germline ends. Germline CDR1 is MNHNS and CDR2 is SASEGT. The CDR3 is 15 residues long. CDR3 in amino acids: CASSARTVSNQPQHF. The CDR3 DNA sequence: TGTGCCAGCAGTGCCCGGACAGTTAGCAATCAGCCCCAGCATTTT.

Here the CDR3 reads CASTRRGEGADTQYF. For the CDR3, the DNA is TGCGCCAGCACCAGAAGGGGGGAGGGGGCAGATACGCAGTATTTT. V gene TRBV4-1 combines with J gene TRBJ2-3, with a tentative D call TRBD2 (7 bases). Germline values: CDR1 MGHRA, CDR2 YSYEKL. V gave up 7 bases and J gave up 4 bases, with 18 bases separating them. CDR3 length: 15 residues.

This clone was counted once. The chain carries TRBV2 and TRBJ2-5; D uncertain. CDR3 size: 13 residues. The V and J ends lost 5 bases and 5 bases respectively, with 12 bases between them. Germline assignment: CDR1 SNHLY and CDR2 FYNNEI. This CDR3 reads CASSRSRAETQYF. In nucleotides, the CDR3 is TGTGCCAGCAGTCGATCCCGCGCGGAGACCCAGTACTTC.

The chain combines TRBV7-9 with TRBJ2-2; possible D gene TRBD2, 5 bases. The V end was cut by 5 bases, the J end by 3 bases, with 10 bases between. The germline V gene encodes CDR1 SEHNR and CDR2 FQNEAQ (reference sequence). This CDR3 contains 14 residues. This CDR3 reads CASSPGRDTGELFF. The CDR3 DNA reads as TGTGCCAGCAGCCCTGGGCGGGACACCGGGGAGCTGTTTTTT.

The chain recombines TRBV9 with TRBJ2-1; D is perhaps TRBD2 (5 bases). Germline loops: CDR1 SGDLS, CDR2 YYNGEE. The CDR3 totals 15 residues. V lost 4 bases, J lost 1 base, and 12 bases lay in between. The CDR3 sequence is CASSLEGSSYNEQFF. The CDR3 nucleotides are TGTGCCAGCAGCCTCGAGGGCAGTTCCTACAATGAGCAGTTCTTC.

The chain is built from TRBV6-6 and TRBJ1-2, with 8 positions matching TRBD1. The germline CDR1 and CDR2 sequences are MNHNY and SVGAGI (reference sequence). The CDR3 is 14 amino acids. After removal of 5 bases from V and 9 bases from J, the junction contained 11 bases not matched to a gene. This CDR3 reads CASSNAGQGDSYTF. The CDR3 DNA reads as TGTGCCAGCAGTAACGCCGGACAGGGAGATAGCTACACCTTC.

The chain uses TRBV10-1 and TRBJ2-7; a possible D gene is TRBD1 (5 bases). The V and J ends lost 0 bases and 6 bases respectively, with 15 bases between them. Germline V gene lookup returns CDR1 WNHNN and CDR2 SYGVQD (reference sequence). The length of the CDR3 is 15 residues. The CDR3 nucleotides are TGCGCCAGCAGTGAGTCGCAGCAGGGCGCCTCCGAGCAGTACTTC. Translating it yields CASSESQQGASEQYF.

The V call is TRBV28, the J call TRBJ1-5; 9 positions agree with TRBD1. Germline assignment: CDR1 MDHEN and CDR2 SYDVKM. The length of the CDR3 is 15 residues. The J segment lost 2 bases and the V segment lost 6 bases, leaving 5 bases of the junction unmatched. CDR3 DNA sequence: TGTGCCAGCAGCCGGACAGGGGACGGCAATCAGCCCCAGCATTTT. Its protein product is CASSRTGDGNQPQHF.

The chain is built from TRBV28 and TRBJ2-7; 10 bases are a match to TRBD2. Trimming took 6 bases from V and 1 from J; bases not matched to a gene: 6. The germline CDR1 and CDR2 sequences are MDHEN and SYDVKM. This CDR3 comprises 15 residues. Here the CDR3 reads CASSQIAGGSYEQYF. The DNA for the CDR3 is TGTGCCAGCAGCCAAATAGCGGGAGGATCCTACGAGCAGTACTTC.

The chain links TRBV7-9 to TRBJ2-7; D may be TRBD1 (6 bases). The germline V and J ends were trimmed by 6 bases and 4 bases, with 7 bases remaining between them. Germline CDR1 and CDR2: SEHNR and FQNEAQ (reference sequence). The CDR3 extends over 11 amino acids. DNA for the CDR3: TGTGCCAGCAGGGACAGTTACGAGCAGTACTTC. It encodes CASRDSYEQYF.

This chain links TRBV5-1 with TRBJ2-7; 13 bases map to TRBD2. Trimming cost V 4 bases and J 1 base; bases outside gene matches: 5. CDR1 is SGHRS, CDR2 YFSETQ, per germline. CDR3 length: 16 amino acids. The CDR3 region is CASSKGLAGLSYEQYF. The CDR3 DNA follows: TGCGCCAGCAGCAAGGGACTAGCGGGGTTATCCTACGAGCAGTACTTC.

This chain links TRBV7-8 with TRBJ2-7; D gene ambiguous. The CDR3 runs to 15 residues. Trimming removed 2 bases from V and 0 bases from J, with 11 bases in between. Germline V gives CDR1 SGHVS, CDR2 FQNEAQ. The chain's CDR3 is CASSLQAGSSYEQYF. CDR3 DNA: TGTGCCAGCAGCTTACAGGCAGGCAGCTCCTACGAGCAGTACTTC. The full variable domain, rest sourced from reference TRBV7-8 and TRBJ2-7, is GAGVSQSPRYKVAKRGQDVALRCDPISGHVSLFWYQQALGQGPEFLTYFQNEAQLDKSGLPSDRFFAERPEGSVSTLKIQRTQQEDSAVYLCASSLQAGSSYEQYFGPGTRLTVT.

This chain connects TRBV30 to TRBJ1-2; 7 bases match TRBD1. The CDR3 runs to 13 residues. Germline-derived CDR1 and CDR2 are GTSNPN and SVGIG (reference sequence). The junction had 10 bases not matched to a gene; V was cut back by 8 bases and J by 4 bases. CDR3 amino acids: CATEPGQVYGYTF. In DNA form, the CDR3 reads TGTGCCACCGAACCTGGACAGGTCTATGGCTACACCTTC. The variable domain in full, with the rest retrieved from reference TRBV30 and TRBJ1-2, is SQTIHQWPATLVQPVGSPLSLECTVEGTSNPNLYWYRQAAGRGLQLLFYSVGIGQISSEVPQNLSASRPQDRQFILSSKKLLLSDSGFYLCATEPGQVYGYTFGSGTRLTVV.

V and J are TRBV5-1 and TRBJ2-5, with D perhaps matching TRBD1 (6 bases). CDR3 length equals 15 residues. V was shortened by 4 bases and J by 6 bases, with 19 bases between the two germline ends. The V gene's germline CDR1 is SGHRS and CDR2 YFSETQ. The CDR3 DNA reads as TGCGCCAGCAGCACAGGGACACCTGCAATGCAGACCCAGTACTTC. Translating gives CASSTGTPAMQTQYF.

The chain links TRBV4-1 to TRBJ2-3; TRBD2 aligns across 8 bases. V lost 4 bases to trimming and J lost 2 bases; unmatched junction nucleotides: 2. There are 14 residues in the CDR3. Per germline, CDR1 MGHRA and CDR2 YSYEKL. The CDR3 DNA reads TGCGCCAGCAGCCGAGGACTAGCCACAGATACGCAGTATTTT. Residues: CASSRGLATDTQYF.

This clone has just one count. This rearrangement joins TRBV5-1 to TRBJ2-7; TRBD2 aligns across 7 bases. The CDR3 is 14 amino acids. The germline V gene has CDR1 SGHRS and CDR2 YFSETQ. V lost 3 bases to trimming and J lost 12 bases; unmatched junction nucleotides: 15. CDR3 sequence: CASSSGISGGSSYF. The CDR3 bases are TGCGCCAGCAGCTCGGGTATCTCTGGCGGGAGTTCGTACTTC.

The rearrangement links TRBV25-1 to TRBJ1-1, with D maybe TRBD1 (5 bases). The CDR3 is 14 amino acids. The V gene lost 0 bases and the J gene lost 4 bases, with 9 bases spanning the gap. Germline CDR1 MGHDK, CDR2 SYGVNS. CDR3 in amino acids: CASSEYGGATEAFF. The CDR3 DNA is TGTGCCAGCAGTGAATATGGAGGGGCCACTGAAGCTTTCTTT.

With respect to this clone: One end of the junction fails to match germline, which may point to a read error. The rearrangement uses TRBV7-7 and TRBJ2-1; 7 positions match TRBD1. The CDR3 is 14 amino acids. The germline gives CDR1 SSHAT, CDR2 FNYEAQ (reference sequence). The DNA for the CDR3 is TGTGCTAGCAGCTTAACGGACAGGTACAATGAGCAGTTCTTC. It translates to CASSLTDRYNEQFF. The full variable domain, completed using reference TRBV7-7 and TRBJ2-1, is GAGVSQSPRYKVTKRGQDVTLRCDPISSHATLYWYQQALGQGPEFLTYFNYEAQPDKSGLPSDRFSAERPEGSISTLTIQRTEQRDSAMYRCASSLTDRYNEQFFGPGTRLTVL.